This T cell receptor (beta chain) was profiled in a study of blood T cell repertoires in COVID-19. The V gene end was trimmed by 8 bases and the J gene end by 9 bases; junction bases not matched to a gene: 8. The CDR3 is 14 amino acids. Germline lookup yields CDR1 SGHRS and CDR2 YFSETQ. Produced via immunoSEQ multiplex PCR; TCRdb's table is partial and in-frame only. The sample has approximately 460,000 clones, 80% to 90% seen once. The sample comprised peripheral blood. The rearrangement joins TRBV5-1 to TRBJ1-6, with 10 bases aligning to TRBD1. The TCR was taken from a man younger than 35 with COVID-19, enrolled during active disease. The CDR3 region has the DNA TGCGCCAGTACCCCCGGGACAGGGGCTTCACCCCTCCACTTT. Translation: CASTPGTGASPLHF. The full variable domain, rest sourced from reference TRBV5-1 and TRBJ1-6, is KAGVTQTPRYLIKTRGQQVTLSCSPISGHRSVSWYQQTPGQGLQFLFEYFSETQRNKGNFPGRFSGRQFSNSRSEMNVSTLELGDSALYLCASTPGTGASPLHFGNGTRLTVT.